This TCR beta chain was identified in a study of T cells in narcolepsy. Study at large: Donors had narcolepsy type 1 or type 2, or were healthy controls.

About this clone itself: What it binds is unknown.

The study, taken as a whole, reports: Healthy controls reportedly lacked the autoreactive clonotypes serially found in patients' blood. Comparing one patient's CSF and blood CD4+ clonotypes highlighted HCRT- and TRIB2-specific autoreactive clonotypes. Autoreactive clone sequences were missing from some blood memory CD4+ repertoires.

Germline V gene sequence: CDR1 SGDLS, CDR2 YYNGEE. The length of the CDR3 is 14 residues. Deletions cut 6 bases from V and 6 bases from J, with 18 bases between. The method was immunoSEQ multiplex PCR; TCRdb's version includes in-frame clones alone and lacks a portion of them. The table shows about 31,000 clones, with 78% occurring only once. This sequence joins TRBV9 and TRBJ1-2; maybe TRBD1 (6 bases). The sample was CD45RA- memory CD4+ T cells from PBMCs. The receptor comes from a human donor with narcolepsy. This chain's CDR3 is CASTIDTGQHGYTF. CDR3 in DNA: TGTGCCAGCACCATAGATACAGGGCAACATGGCTACACCTTC.